This T cell receptor (beta chain) was sequenced during a study of blood T cell repertoires in COVID-19. Whole-study context: Donors in the United States, Italy and Spain gave samples during acute or convalescent COVID-19.

The ends were cut back, 2 bases at V and 7 bases at J, with 9 bases in the middle. Germline CDR1 reads SGHNT; CDR2 reads YYREEE (reference sequence). This CDR3 comprises 12 residues. Seattle cases were enrolled at active infection and followed longitudinally. How the authors handled the data: From reference gene primer amplification, estimates of nucleated cell counts were derived. The table came from immunoSEQ multiplex PCR; TCRdb's copy has only in-frame clones and leaves some out. V and J calls and clone size come straight from that table; D and trimming were deduced from the DNA. The sample has about 230,000 clones; 85% to 90% are singletons.

The clonotype comes from a man aged 50-60 years with COVID-19, enrolled during active disease. The rearrangement joins TRBV5-4 to TRBJ1-1; weak D call: TRBD1 (6 bases). The sequenced material came from peripheral blood. CDR3 nucleotides: TGTGCCAGCAGCTTCGGACAGCTTGAAGCTTTCTTT. It translates to CASSFGQLEAFF.